The present entry profiles one T cell receptor beta chain with its context. The entry originates in a study of blood T cell repertoires in COVID-19. Whole-study context: Material from acute and convalescent COVID-19 was sourced from the United States, Italy and Spain. PBMCs, B-cell-depleted T cells, or T cells provided the cDNA or gDNA that made up the material.

Germline CDR1 and CDR2: SQVTM and ANQGSEA. Between the trimmed V and J ends, which lost 1 base and 5 bases, there was a span of 10 bases. The length of the CDR3 is 13 residues. In the authors' methods: Amplification of reference gene primers provided the estimated nucleated cell counts. The table came from immunoSEQ multiplex PCR; TCRdb's copy has only in-frame clones and leaves some out. Clone size and V and J calls were adopted from that table, with D and trimming inferred from the DNA. The table has about 130,000 clones, roughly 84% seen once. This clonotype was obtained from a man aged 55 to 70 with acute or convalescent COVID-19. The specimen was peripheral blood. The chain recombines TRBV29-1 with TRBJ2-3; weak D call: TRBD2 (5 bases). The CDR3 protein is CSVEVTGIDTQYF. In nucleotides, the CDR3 is TGCAGCGTTGAAGTTACGGGGATAGATACGCAGTATTTT.